These T cell receptor beta chains were read from a single sample in a study of vaccination effects on CD4 cells after COVID-19. Sequencing was performed with immunoSEQ multiplex PCR; in TCRdb, only in-frame clones are kept and a portion is missing. The top ten hold 7% to 8% of the sample, which has about 40,000 clones, about 63% seen once. Their cognate antigens are unknown. This sample comprised CD4+ T cells from PBMCs cultured without peptide, obtained after COVID-19 vaccination. The source of these receptors is a human donor who received a COVID-19 vaccine. CDR3s leave out the opening cysteine and the closing phenylalanine or tryptophan. Each record gives: clone size, V gene, CDR3 length, CDR3 protein. For some rows the clone size is stated as once, few or many, or as a class when expanded; others skip it.

clone size: -
V gene: TRBV2
CDR3 length: 11
CDR3 protein: ASSVGANYGYT

clone size: -
V gene: TRBV4-1
CDR3 length: 17
CDR3 protein: ASSQGTIRDRGLNTEAF

clone size: few
V gene: TRBV20-1
CDR3 length: 14
CDR3 protein: SASQGTGGYTGELF

clone size: -
V gene: TRBV2
CDR3 length: 11
CDR3 protein: ASTDRISDTIY

clone size: few
V gene: TRBV5-6
CDR3 length: 12
CDR3 protein: ASSLVGTNYEQY

clone size: -
V gene: TRBV7-8
CDR3 length: 12
CDR3 protein: ASSLALRRYEQY

clone size: -
V gene: TRBV7-2
CDR3 length: 15
CDR3 protein: ASSSRSGTSGYNEQF

clone size: -
V gene: TRBV29-1
CDR3 length: 11
CDR3 protein: SVAGAGGEKLF

clone size: -
V gene: TRBV7-9
CDR3 length: 15
CDR3 protein: ASSQSPLAGPDNEQF

clone size: -
V gene: TRBV19
CDR3 length: 9
CDR3 protein: ASSIGGEAF